Listed below are T cell receptor beta chains from one sample, sequenced in a study of blood T cell repertoires in COVID-19. Sequencing was performed with immunoSEQ multiplex PCR; in TCRdb, only in-frame clones are kept and a portion is missing. The sample has more than 85,000 clones; 72% are singletons. The sample was peripheral blood. Every receptor here comes from a woman aged 60-75 years with acute or convalescent COVID-19. Each CDR3 is given with its conserved first and last residue. The order of the fields is clone size, J gene, V gene, D gene, CDR3 DNA, CDR3 protein. The D gene is left open where the match is weak. Clone size is given for some rows only: seen once, a few or many times, or a class if the clone is expanded.

abundance: .
j_gene: TRBJ2-7
v_gene: TRBV7-8
d_gene: TRBD2
CDR3nt: TGTGCCAGCAGCTGGGGGACTAGCGGGGGGTACGAGCAGTACTTC
CDR3aa: CASSWGTSGGYEQYF

abundance: .
j_gene: TRBJ2-5
v_gene: TRBV6-6
d_gene: TRBD1
CDR3nt: TGTGCCAGCAGCAGGGGGTCGGAGACCCAGTACTTC
CDR3aa: CASSRGSETQYF

abundance: once
j_gene: TRBJ2-7
v_gene: TRBV19
d_gene: .
CDR3nt: TGTGCCAGTAGTACCCTGATCGGACAGTCCTACGAGCAGTACTTC
CDR3aa: CASSTLIGQSYEQYF

abundance: .
j_gene: TRBJ1-1
v_gene: TRBV18
d_gene: .
CDR3nt: TGTGCCAGCTCACCACGTACAGAAATGAACACTGAAGCTTTCTTT
CDR3aa: CASSPRTEMNTEAFF

abundance: .
j_gene: TRBJ1-5
v_gene: TRBV5-4
d_gene: .
CDR3nt: TGTGCCAGCAGCTTGCAGGGGCCCAATCAGCCCCAGCATTTT
CDR3aa: CASSLQGPNQPQHF

abundance: .
j_gene: TRBJ2-1
v_gene: TRBV7-2
d_gene: .
CDR3nt: TGTGCCAGCACCCCTGGGACTTCCTACAATGAGCAGTTCTTC
CDR3aa: CASTPGTSYNEQFF

abundance: few
j_gene: TRBJ1-2
v_gene: TRBV30
d_gene: .
CDR3nt: TGTGCCGCCTCGCGCGCCACGAACTATGGCTACACCTTC
CDR3aa: CAASRATNYGYTF

abundance: .
j_gene: TRBJ2-1
v_gene: TRBV5-1
d_gene: TRBD2
CDR3nt: TGCGCCAGCAGCTTGGCTGCGGGGGGTCATGAGCAGTTCTTC
CDR3aa: CASSLAAGGHEQFF

abundance: .
j_gene: TRBJ1-1
v_gene: TRBV29-1
d_gene: .
CDR3nt: TGCAGCGGTCAACAGGGTATCACTGAAGCTTTCTTT
CDR3aa: CSGQQGITEAFF

abundance: .
j_gene: TRBJ1-1
v_gene: TRBV6-6
d_gene: .
CDR3nt: TGTGCCAGCAAGGGGGGGCAGAACACTGAAGCTTTCTTT
CDR3aa: CASKGGQNTEAFF

abundance: once
j_gene: TRBJ2-1
v_gene: TRBV7-9
d_gene: TRBD2
CDR3nt: TGTGCCAGCAGCCCCGGACTAGCGGGGGGCACCCCGCTACAAGAGCAGTTCTTC
CDR3aa: CASSPGLAGGTPLQEQFF

abundance: many
j_gene: TRBJ2-7
v_gene: TRBV3-1/TRBV3-2
d_gene: .
CDR3nt: TGTGCCAGCAGCTCACTCCTAAACGAGCAGTACTTC
CDR3aa: CASSSLLNEQYF

abundance: .
j_gene: TRBJ1-1
v_gene: TRBV24-1
d_gene: .
CDR3nt: TGTGCCACCAGTGACGGGAGGGGCACTGAAGCTTTCTTT
CDR3aa: CATSDGRGTEAFF

abundance: .
j_gene: TRBJ1-2
v_gene: TRBV30
d_gene: TRBD1
CDR3nt: TGTGCCTGGACTCGGACAGGCCTCCCTTATGGCTACACCTTC
CDR3aa: CAWTRTGLPYGYTF

abundance: .
j_gene: TRBJ2-7
v_gene: TRBV6-5
d_gene: .
CDR3nt: TGTGCCAGCAGTCTGGACATTATCTCCTACGAGCAGTACTTC
CDR3aa: CASSLDIISYEQYF

abundance: .
j_gene: TRBJ1-1
v_gene: TRBV6-6
d_gene: TRBD1
CDR3nt: TGTGCCAGCAGCCCCCGATGGACAGGGGGTGGAACTGAAGCTTTCTTT
CDR3aa: CASSPRWTGGGTEAFF

abundance: .
j_gene: TRBJ1-2
v_gene: TRBV4-3
d_gene: .
CDR3nt: TGCGCCAGCAGCCAAGGCCCCCTCCGGGTTGGAGGCTACACCTTC
CDR3aa: CASSQGPLRVGGYTF

abundance: .
j_gene: TRBJ2-6
v_gene: TRBV24-1
d_gene: TRBD1
CDR3nt: TGTGCCACCAGTGACCTTCCCGGGACAGGGACCGGGGCCAACGTCCTGACTTTC
CDR3aa: CATSDLPGTGTGANVLTF

abundance: .
j_gene: TRBJ1-2
v_gene: TRBV27
d_gene: .
CDR3nt: TGTGCCAGCAGTTATCGCAGTCGGGACTATGGCTACACCTTC
CDR3aa: CASSYRSRDYGYTF

abundance: .
j_gene: TRBJ1-1
v_gene: TRBV24-1
d_gene: .
CDR3nt: TGTGCCACCAGTGATTACCAGGGTGGCGCTTTCTTT
CDR3aa: CATSDYQGGAFF

abundance: many
j_gene: TRBJ1-3
v_gene: TRBV6-6
d_gene: .
CDR3nt: TGTGCCAGCAGAGGCAGCGGCTCTGGAAACACCATATATTTT
CDR3aa: CASRGSGSGNTIYF

abundance: .
j_gene: TRBJ2-7
v_gene: TRBV9
d_gene: TRBD2
CDR3nt: TGTGCCAGCAGCGCCGAGGGCGGCGGGGGGGTCTACGAGCAGTACTTC
CDR3aa: CASSAEGGGGVYEQYF

abundance: .
j_gene: TRBJ1-5
v_gene: TRBV2
d_gene: .
CDR3nt: TGTGCCAGCACGGCAGGGAGGGATCAGCCCCAGCATTTT
CDR3aa: CASTAGRDQPQHF

abundance: .
j_gene: TRBJ1-4
v_gene: TRBV4-1
d_gene: .
CDR3nt: TGCGCCAGCAGACATTCAGGGGCAGCTGAAAAACTGTTTTTT
CDR3aa: CASRHSGAAEKLFF

abundance: .
j_gene: TRBJ1-1
v_gene: TRBV6-4
d_gene: TRBD1
CDR3nt: TGTGCCAGCAGCGTCGGCCCGTTTGGGACAGGAGCCCTGAACACTGAAGCTTTCTTT
CDR3aa: CASSVGPFGTGALNTEAFF

abundance: .
j_gene: TRBJ1-1
v_gene: TRBV28
d_gene: .
CDR3nt: TGTGCCAGCGGCAGGATGAACACTGAAGCTTTCTTT
CDR3aa: CASGRMNTEAFF

abundance: .
j_gene: TRBJ2-3
v_gene: TRBV7-8
d_gene: TRBD2
CDR3nt: TGTGCCAGCAGCTCCCCGGGACTAGCGGTTGATACGCAGTATTTT
CDR3aa: CASSSPGLAVDTQYF

abundance: .
j_gene: TRBJ2-3
v_gene: TRBV7-2
d_gene: .
CDR3nt: TGTGCCAGCAGCCCCGGGCGGGGGCTCAGCACAGATACGCAGTATTTT
CDR3aa: CASSPGRGLSTDTQYF

abundance: many
j_gene: TRBJ2-7
v_gene: TRBV28
d_gene: .
CDR3nt: TGTGCCAGCCTCCCCTTAGTCGACCCCGGGACCTACGAGCAGTACTTC
CDR3aa: CASLPLVDPGTYEQYF

abundance: .
j_gene: TRBJ2-7
v_gene: TRBV10-3
d_gene: TRBD1
CDR3nt: TGTGCCATCAGTGCGGGACAGATTGAGTACGAGCAGTACTTC
CDR3aa: CAISAGQIEYEQYF

abundance: .
j_gene: TRBJ2-3
v_gene: TRBV6-1
d_gene: TRBD2
CDR3nt: TGTGCCAGCAGTGATTGGGGCGGGGGGATGGCAGATACGCAGTATTTT
CDR3aa: CASSDWGGGMADTQYF

abundance: .
j_gene: TRBJ1-1
v_gene: TRBV18
d_gene: .
CDR3nt: TGTGCCAGCTCACCATTAGTGTTGACTGAAGCTTTCTTT
CDR3aa: CASSPLVLTEAFF

abundance: .
j_gene: TRBJ1-2
v_gene: TRBV19
d_gene: .
CDR3nt: TGTGCCAGTAGTATAGGTTGGACAGAGCATGGCTACACCTTC
CDR3aa: CASSIGWTEHGYTF

abundance: once
j_gene: TRBJ2-7
v_gene: TRBV4-3
d_gene: .
CDR3nt: TGCGCCAGCAGCCAAGATCTCACAGGGAAGGGCTACGAGCAGTACTTC
CDR3aa: CASSQDLTGKGYEQYF

abundance: .
j_gene: TRBJ2-5
v_gene: TRBV9
d_gene: .
CDR3nt: TGTGCCAGCAGCCTAAGACCAGGGGAAGAGACCCAGTACTTC
CDR3aa: CASSLRPGEETQYF

abundance: .
j_gene: TRBJ2-5
v_gene: TRBV19
d_gene: TRBD1
CDR3nt: TGTGCCAGCAGACAGGGGGTTAACTACTTCCAAGAGACCCAGTACTTC
CDR3aa: CASRQGVNYFQETQYF

abundance: .
j_gene: TRBJ1-2
v_gene: TRBV7-2
d_gene: .
CDR3nt: TGTGCCAGCAGCACCAGGGGAATGGATGTGGGGTACACCTTC
CDR3aa: CASSTRGMDVGYTF

abundance: .
j_gene: TRBJ1-1
v_gene: TRBV19
d_gene: TRBD1
CDR3nt: TGTGCCAGTAGTGGAGCCTTTAGGGGGCCCACTGAAGCTTTCTTT
CDR3aa: CASSGAFRGPTEAFF

abundance: .
j_gene: TRBJ1-4
v_gene: TRBV2
d_gene: .
CDR3nt: TGTGCCAGCAGTGAACAACAGGGAAAAAATGAAAAACTGTTTTTT
CDR3aa: CASSEQQGKNEKLFF

abundance: few
j_gene: TRBJ2-7
v_gene: TRBV5-1
d_gene: TRBD1
CDR3nt: TGCGCCAGCAGTTTTTACAGGGGGCAGGAGCAGTACTTC
CDR3aa: CASSFYRGQEQYF

abundance: .
j_gene: TRBJ2-5
v_gene: TRBV5-4
d_gene: TRBD2
CDR3nt: TGTGCCAGCAGCCCGAGGATGGGGGGGGAGACCCAGTACTTC
CDR3aa: CASSPRMGGETQYF

abundance: .
j_gene: TRBJ1-4
v_gene: TRBV10-3
d_gene: .
CDR3nt: TGTGCCATCAGTGTAGTGGGGGCGAGTGCTAATGAAAAACTGTTTTTT
CDR3aa: CAISVVGASANEKLFF

abundance: .
j_gene: TRBJ2-1
v_gene: TRBV7-2
d_gene: .
CDR3nt: TGTGCCAGCAGAAAGGAGAGAGCGGGCGTCCCTGGGGAGCAGTTCTTC
CDR3aa: CASRKERAGVPGEQFF

abundance: .
j_gene: TRBJ1-2
v_gene: TRBV5-1
d_gene: .
CDR3nt: TGCGCCAGCAGCCCCAGCCGGGTCCAGGACTTCGATCTCTATGGCTACACCTTC
CDR3aa: CASSPSRVQDFDLYGYTF

abundance: .
j_gene: TRBJ2-2
v_gene: TRBV27
d_gene: .
CDR3nt: TGTGCCAGCAGTTTAGCAGTTTTCACCGGGGAGCTGTTTTTT
CDR3aa: CASSLAVFTGELFF

abundance: .
j_gene: TRBJ1-6
v_gene: TRBV7-2
d_gene: TRBD1
CDR3nt: TGTGCCAGCAGCTTTGGCGGGACAGGGAAATCACCCCTCCACTTT
CDR3aa: CASSFGGTGKSPLHF

abundance: once
j_gene: TRBJ2-7
v_gene: TRBV5-1
d_gene: TRBD1
CDR3nt: TGCGCCAGCAGCTTAGCCCCTACGACAGGGGGCTACTACGAGCAGTACTTC
CDR3aa: CASSLAPTTGGYYEQYF

abundance: .
j_gene: TRBJ1-2
v_gene: TRBV24-1
d_gene: TRBD1
CDR3nt: TGTGCCACCAGTGATCCCCGGGACAGCTATGGCTACACCTTC
CDR3aa: CATSDPRDSYGYTF

abundance: few
j_gene: TRBJ1-3
v_gene: TRBV11-3
d_gene: .
CDR3nt: TGTGCCAGCAGCTTAGGATCCCGGGGCACCATATATTTT
CDR3aa: CASSLGSRGTIYF

abundance: few
j_gene: TRBJ2-1
v_gene: TRBV7-2
d_gene: TRBD2
CDR3nt: TGTGCCAGCAGCGACCTAGCGGGCCGATACAATGAGCAGTTCTTC
CDR3aa: CASSDLAGRYNEQFF

abundance: .
j_gene: TRBJ2-1
v_gene: TRBV2
d_gene: TRBD1
CDR3nt: TGTGCCAGCAGTACGATACTGGACAGGGGGGTGTGGAATGAGCAGTTCTTC
CDR3aa: CASSTILDRGVWNEQFF

abundance: .
j_gene: TRBJ2-1
v_gene: TRBV9
d_gene: .
CDR3nt: TGTGCCAGCAGCGTAGGGCCAGGGAACAATGAGCAGTTCTTC
CDR3aa: CASSVGPGNNEQFF

abundance: .
j_gene: TRBJ1-5
v_gene: TRBV6-5
d_gene: .
CDR3nt: TGTGCCAGCCTCAAGACAGACACCAATCAGCCCCAGCATTTT
CDR3aa: CASLKTDTNQPQHF

abundance: .
j_gene: TRBJ1-2
v_gene: TRBV2
d_gene: .
CDR3nt: TGTGCCAGCAGTGAATCGATAGGCGACTTCTATGGCTACACCTTC
CDR3aa: CASSESIGDFYGYTF

abundance: .
j_gene: TRBJ1-1
v_gene: TRBV24-1
d_gene: .
CDR3nt: TGTGCCACCTCGGACTGGAACACTGAAGCTTTCTTT
CDR3aa: CATSDWNTEAFF

abundance: .
j_gene: TRBJ2-5
v_gene: TRBV5-1
d_gene: .
CDR3nt: TGCGCCAGCAGGGAGGGCCTTGGGACCCAGTACTTC
CDR3aa: CASREGLGTQYF

abundance: .
j_gene: TRBJ1-5
v_gene: TRBV6-2/TRBV6-3
d_gene: .
CDR3nt: TGTGCCAGCAGTTACGAGGGTTGGGGCAATCAGCCCCAGCATTTT
CDR3aa: CASSYEGWGNQPQHF

abundance: .
j_gene: TRBJ2-2
v_gene: TRBV7-3
d_gene: TRBD1
CDR3nt: TGTGCCAGCAGGAGGGACAGAGGAAACACCGGGGAGCTGTTTTTT
CDR3aa: CASRRDRGNTGELFF

abundance: .
j_gene: TRBJ2-7
v_gene: TRBV5-6
d_gene: TRBD1
CDR3nt: TGTGCCAGCAGCTGGGGAAACAGGGGAAACCACGAGCAGTACTTC
CDR3aa: CASSWGNRGNHEQYF

abundance: .
j_gene: TRBJ2-7
v_gene: TRBV5-1
d_gene: TRBD2
CDR3nt: TGCGCCAGCAGCCCGGAGGGACTAGGAACCTACGAGCAGTACTTC
CDR3aa: CASSPEGLGTYEQYF